The table lists the clone carrying this TCR beta chain with a few counts. Its antigen remains unknown. This CDR3 is 16 amino acids long. CDR1 is DFQATT and CDR2 is SNEGSKA in the germline V gene (reference sequence). V was clipped by 0 bases and J by 5 bases, with 17 bases between them. This specimen comes from a study of blood T cells in healthy people across ages. At the level of the study: Capturing about one barcoded beta molecule per two T cells was achieved by template switching. Study conclusions and caveats: Older age coincided with a roughly linear decline in TCR beta diversity per million T cells. The study found more naive CD4+ cells and higher diversity in long-lived than aged donors.

Using a J-beta primer mix together with a sample-barcoded 5' primer, a second PCR was run for roughly 6 to 12 cycles. All samples yielded 2.5 million or more CDR3-containing paired-end reads. TCRdb reprocessed the 5' RACE reads with MiXCR, giving one entry per CDR3 protein. The sample contains 1,500,000 or so distinct CDR3 sequences, less than 45% of which appear only once. The receptor comes from a woman under 30 in good health. Specimen: blood. V usage is TRBV20-1 and J usage is TRBJ2-1, with D maybe TRBD2 (6 bases). CDR3 in amino acids: CSARETAGLPNNEQFF. Written as DNA, the CDR3 is TGCAGTGCTAGAGAAACGGCCGGACTACCGAACAATGAGCAGTTCTTC.